These 4 T cell receptor beta chains share one sample of origin, sequenced in a study of shared clonotypes between healthy human individuals (dated by TCRdb to between 2020 and 2021). Library prep was done by the immunoSEQ multiplex PCR assay. TCRdb mirrors the immuneACCESS table, restricted to in-frame sequences. Some clones are absent from its copies; in checked studies, under half trace to an unresolved V gene, and the reason for the others is unknown. The sample table lists about 2,200,000 clones, under 95% of them with a count of one. In total, the top ten clones hold under 2% of the sample. CD8 naive samples were CD45RO-negative cells positively selected for CCR7, giving a CD45RA+CCR7+ population that excluded TemRA cells. The source material was naive CD8+ T cells from PBMCs. What this sample's cell subset or site label stands for: CD45RA+CCR7+. These TCRs come from a man aged 18 to 30 in good health. Some clones in this sample may be carry-over from other donors' samples.

The chain uses TRBV14 and TRBJ2-4, with 9 bases that match TRBD1. This CDR3 contains 15 residues. CDR1 is SGHDN, CDR2 FVKESK, per germline. V dropped 4 bases and J dropped 7; count of bases not matched to a gene: 8. CDR3 sequence: CASSPRQGVRNIQYF. The CDR3 DNA reads as TGTGCCAGCAGCCCTAGACAGGGGGTGCGGAACATTCAGTACTTC.

V gene TRBV7-9 combines with J gene TRBJ1-2; D remains ambiguous. V was trimmed by 1 base and J by 4 bases, leaving 4 bases between them. The CDR3 is made up of 12 amino acids. Per the germline V gene, CDR1 is SEHNR and CDR2 is FQNEAQ (reference sequence). CDR3 residues: CASSLEAYGYTF. In nucleotides, the CDR3 is TGTGCCAGCAGCTTAGAGGCCTATGGCTACACCTTC.

The CDR3 sequence: CASSLMAEQGAGNTIYF. CDR3 bases: TGTGCCAGCAGTTTAATGGCCGAACAGGGAGCTGGAAACACCATATATTTT. The chain joins TRBV28 to TRBJ1-3; D perhaps matches TRBD1 (6 bases). Germline-derived CDR1 and CDR2 are MDHEN and SYDVKM. This CDR3 comprises 17 residues. Trimming removed 2 bases from V and 2 bases from J, with 16 bases in between.

V gene TRBV29-1 combines with J gene TRBJ1-1; TRBD1 might be the D (6 bases). V gave up 1 base and J gave up 0 bases, with 9 bases separating them. The CDR3 spans 14 residues. CDR1 SQVTM and CDR2 ANQGSEA come from the germline V gene. The CDR3 loop reads CSVEGGAVNTEAFF. CDR3 coding DNA: TGCAGCGTTGAAGGGGGGGCGGTGAACACTGAAGCTTTCTTT.